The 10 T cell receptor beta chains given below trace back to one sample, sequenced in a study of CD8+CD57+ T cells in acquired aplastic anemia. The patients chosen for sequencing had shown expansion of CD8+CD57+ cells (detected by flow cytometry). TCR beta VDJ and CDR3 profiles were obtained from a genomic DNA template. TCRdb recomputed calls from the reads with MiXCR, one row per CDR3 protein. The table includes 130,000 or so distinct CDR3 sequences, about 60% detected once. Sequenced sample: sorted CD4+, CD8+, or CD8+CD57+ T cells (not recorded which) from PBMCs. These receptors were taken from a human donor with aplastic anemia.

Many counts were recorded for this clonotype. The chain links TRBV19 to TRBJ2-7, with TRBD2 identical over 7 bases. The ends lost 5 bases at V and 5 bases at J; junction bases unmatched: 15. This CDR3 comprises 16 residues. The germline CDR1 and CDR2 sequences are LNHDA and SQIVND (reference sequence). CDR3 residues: CASSHQPLGGGNEQYF. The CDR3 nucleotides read TGTGCCAGTAGTCACCAACCCCTTGGCGGGGGAAACGAGCAGTACTTC.

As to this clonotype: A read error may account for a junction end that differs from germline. CDR3 protein: CASSRTGAYGYTF. The CDR3 DNA follows: TGTGCCAGCAGCCGAACAGGGGCCTATGGCTACACTTTC. The chain recombines TRBV5-5 with TRBJ1-2, with 7 bases aligning to TRBD1. The germline V gene has CDR1 SGHKS and CDR2 YYEKEE (reference sequence). The CDR3 has 13 residues. Supplemented by reference TRBV5-5 and TRBJ1-2, the full variable domain reads DAGVTQSPTHLIKTRGQQVTLRCSPISGHKSVSWYQQVLGQGPQFIFQYYEKEERGRGNFPDRFSARQFPNYSSELNVNALLLGDSALYLCASSRTGAYGYTFGSGTRLTVV.

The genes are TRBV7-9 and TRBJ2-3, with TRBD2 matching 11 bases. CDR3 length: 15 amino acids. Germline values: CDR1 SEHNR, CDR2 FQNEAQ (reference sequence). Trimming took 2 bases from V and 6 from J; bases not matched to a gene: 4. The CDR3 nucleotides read TGTGCCAGCAGCTTACTTAGCGGGGGGGCGGATACGCAGTATTTT. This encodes CASSLLSGGADTQYF.

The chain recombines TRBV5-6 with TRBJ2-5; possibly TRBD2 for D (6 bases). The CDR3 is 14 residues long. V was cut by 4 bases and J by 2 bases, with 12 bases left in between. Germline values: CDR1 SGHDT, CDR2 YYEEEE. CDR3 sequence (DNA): TGTGCCAGCAGCCCCGCGGGGCTTCAAGAGACCCAGTACTTC. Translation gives CASSPAGLQETQYF.

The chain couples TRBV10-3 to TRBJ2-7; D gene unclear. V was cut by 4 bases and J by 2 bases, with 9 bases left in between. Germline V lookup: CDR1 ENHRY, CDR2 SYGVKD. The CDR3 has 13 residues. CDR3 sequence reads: CAISAESAYEQYF. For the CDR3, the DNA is TGTGCCATCAGTGCCGAGAGCGCCTACGAGCAGTACTTC.

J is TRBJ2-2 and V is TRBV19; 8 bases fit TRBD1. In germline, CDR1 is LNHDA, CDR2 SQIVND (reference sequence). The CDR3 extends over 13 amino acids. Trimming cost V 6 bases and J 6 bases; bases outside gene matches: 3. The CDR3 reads CASSQTGAGELFF. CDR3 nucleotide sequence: TGTGCCAGTAGCCAGACAGGGGCCGGGGAGCTGTTTTTT.

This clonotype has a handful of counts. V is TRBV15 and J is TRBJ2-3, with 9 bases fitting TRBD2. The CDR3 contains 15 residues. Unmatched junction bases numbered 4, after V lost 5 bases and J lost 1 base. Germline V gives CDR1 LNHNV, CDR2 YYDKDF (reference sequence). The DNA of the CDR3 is TGTGCCACCAGCTCTCGGACTAGCGGCACAGATACGCAGTATTTT. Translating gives CATSSRTSGTDTQYF.

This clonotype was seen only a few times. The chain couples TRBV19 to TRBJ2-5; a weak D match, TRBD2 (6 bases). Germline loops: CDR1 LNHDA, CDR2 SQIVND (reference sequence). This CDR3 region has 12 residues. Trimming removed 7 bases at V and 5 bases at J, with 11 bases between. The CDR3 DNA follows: TGTGCCAGTACGGGAGTAGGGGAGACCCAGTACTTC. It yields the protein CASTGVGETQYF.

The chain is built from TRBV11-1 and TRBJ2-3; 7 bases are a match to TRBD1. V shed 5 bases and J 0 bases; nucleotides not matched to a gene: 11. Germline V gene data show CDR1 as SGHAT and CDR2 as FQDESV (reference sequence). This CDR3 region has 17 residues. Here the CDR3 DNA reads TGTGCCAGCAGCCTACCCCGACAGGGTCCCAGCACAGATACGCAGTATTTT. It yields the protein CASSLPRQGPSTDTQYF.

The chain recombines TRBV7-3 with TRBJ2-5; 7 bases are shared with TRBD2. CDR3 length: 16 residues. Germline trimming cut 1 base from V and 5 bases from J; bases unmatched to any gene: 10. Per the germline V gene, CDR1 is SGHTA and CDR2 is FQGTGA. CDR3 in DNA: TGTGCCAGCAGCTTAAGAGGGACTACCCTCGGGGAGACCCAGTACTTC. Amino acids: CASSLRGTTLGETQYF.